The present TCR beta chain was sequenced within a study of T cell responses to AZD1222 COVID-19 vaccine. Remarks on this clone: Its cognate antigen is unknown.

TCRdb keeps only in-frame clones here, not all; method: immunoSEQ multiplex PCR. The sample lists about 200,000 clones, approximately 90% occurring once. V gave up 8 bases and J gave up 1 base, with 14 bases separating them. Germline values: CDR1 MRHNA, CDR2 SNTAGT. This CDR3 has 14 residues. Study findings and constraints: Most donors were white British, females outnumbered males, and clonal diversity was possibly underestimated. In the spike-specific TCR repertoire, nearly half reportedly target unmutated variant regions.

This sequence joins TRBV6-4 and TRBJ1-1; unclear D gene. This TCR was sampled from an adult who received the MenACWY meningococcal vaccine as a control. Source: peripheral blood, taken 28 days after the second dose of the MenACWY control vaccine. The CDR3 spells CASRGRHGNTEAFF. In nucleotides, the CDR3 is TGTGCCAGCCGTGGACGGCATGGGAACACTGAAGCTTTCTTT.